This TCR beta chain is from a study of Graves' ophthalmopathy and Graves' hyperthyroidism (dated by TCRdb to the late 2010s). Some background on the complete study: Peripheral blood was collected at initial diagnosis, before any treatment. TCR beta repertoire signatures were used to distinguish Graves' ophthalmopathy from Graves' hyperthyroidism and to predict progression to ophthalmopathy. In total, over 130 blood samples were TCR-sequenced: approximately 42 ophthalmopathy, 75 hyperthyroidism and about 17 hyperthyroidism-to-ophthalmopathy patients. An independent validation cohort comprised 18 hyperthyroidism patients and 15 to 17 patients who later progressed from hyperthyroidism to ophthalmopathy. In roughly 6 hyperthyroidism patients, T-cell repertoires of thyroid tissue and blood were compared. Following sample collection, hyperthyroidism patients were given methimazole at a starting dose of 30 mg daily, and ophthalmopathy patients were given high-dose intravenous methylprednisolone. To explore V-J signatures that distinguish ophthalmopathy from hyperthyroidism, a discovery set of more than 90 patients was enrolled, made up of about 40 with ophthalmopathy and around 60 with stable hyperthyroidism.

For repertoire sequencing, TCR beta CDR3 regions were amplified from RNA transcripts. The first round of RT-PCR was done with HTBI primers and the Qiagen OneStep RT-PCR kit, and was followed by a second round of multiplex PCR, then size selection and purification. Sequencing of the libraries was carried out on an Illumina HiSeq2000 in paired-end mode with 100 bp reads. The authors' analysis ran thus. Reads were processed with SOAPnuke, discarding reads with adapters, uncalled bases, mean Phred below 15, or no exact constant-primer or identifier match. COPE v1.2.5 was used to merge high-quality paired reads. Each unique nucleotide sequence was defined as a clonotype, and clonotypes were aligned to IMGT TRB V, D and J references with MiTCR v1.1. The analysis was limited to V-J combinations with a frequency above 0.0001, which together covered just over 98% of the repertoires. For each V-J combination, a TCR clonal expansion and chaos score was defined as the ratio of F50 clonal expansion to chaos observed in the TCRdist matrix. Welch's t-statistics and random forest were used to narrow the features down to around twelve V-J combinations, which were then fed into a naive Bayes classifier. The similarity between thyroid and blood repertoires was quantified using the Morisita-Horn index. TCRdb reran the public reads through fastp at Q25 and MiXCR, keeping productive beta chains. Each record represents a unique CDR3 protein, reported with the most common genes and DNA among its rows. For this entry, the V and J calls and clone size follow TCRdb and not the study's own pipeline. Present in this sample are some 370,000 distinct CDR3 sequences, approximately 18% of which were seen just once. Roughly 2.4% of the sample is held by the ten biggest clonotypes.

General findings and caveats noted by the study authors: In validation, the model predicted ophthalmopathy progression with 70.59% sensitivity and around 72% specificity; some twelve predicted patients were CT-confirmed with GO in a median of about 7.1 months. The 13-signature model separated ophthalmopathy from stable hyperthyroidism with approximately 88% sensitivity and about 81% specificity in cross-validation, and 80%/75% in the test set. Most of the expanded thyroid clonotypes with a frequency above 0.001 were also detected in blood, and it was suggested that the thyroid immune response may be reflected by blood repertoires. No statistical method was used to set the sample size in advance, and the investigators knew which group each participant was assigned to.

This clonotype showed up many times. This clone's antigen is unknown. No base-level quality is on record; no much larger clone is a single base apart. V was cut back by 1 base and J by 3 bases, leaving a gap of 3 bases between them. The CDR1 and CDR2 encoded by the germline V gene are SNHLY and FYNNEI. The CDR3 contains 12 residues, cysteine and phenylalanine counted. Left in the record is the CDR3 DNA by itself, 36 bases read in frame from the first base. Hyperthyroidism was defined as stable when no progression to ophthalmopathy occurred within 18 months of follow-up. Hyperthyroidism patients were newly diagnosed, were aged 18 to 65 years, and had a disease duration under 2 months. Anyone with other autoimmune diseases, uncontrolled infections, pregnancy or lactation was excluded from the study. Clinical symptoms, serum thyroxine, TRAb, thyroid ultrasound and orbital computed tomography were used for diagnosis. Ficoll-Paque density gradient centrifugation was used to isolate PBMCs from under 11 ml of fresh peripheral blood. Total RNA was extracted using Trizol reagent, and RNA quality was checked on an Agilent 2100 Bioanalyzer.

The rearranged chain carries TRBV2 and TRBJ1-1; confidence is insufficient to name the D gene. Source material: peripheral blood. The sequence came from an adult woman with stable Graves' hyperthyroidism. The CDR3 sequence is CASSEGDTEAFF. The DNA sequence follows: TGTGCCAGCAGTGAAGGGGACACTGAAGCTTTCTTT. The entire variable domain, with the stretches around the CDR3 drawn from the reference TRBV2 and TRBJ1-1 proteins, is EPEVTQTPSHQVTQMGQEVILRCVPISNHLYFYWYRQILGQKVEFLVSFYNNEISEKSEIFDDQFSVERPDGSNFTLKIRSTKLEDSAMYFCASSEGDTEAFFGQGTRLTVV.